Listed below are T cell receptor beta chains from one sample, sequenced in a study of T cell repertoires in cytomegalovirus infection. From the reads, TCRdb called clonotypes with MiXCR, one entry per CDR3 protein. Among approximately 70,000 distinct CDR3 sequences listed, 3% to 4.5% were seen once. The sample comprised PBMCs. Source of these receptors: a human donor in good health (CMV status not recorded). Some clones in this sample may be carry-over from other donors' samples. Each CDR3 is given with its conserved first and last residue. Fields, in order: clone size, D gene, V gene, J gene, CDR3 DNA, CDR3 protein. The D gene is left open where the match is weak. The listing skips clone size in some rows; elsewhere it reads once, few, many or a size class.

many	TRBD2	TRBV10-3	TRBJ2-1	TGTGCCATCAGTGAGGGGACTAGCGGGCGCAAAGAGCAGTTCTTC	CAISEGTSGRKEQFF
many	NA	TRBV4-3	TRBJ1-1	TGCGCCAGCAGCCAAGATTATCGGGGGAACACTGAAGCTTTCTTT	CASSQDYRGNTEAFF
many	TRBD2	TRBV11-2	TRBJ2-7	TGTGCCAGCAGCTTAGCTAGCGGGGGGGCCGACGAGCAGTACTTC	CASSLASGGADEQYF
many	NA	TRBV7-2	TRBJ2-2	TGTGCCAGCAGGACAAATTCGAACACCGGGGAGCTGTTTTTT	CASRTNSNTGELFF
many	TRBD1	TRBV28	TRBJ1-4	TGTGCCAGCAGCACAGGGGGACGGAGTGAAAAACTGTTTTTT	CASSTGGRSEKLFF
many	TRBD2	TRBV4-2	TRBJ2-5	TGTGCCAGCAGCCAACGAACCGGGACTAGCGGGAGGACCATCCAAGAGACCCAGTACTTC	CASSQRTGTSGRTIQETQYF
many	TRBD2	TRBV7-2	TRBJ2-5	TGTGCCAGCAGCCTCGGGGGACTAGCGGGACAAGAGACCCAGTACTTC	CASSLGGLAGQETQYF
many	TRBD2	TRBV6-2/TRBV6-3	TRBJ2-1	TGTGCCAGTAGGACTAGCGGGAGGGATGAGCAGTTCTTC	CASRTSGRDEQFF
many	TRBD1	TRBV6-2/TRBV6-3	TRBJ2-1	TGTGCCAGCAGTCCTACTCGGGGACAGGGAAAGTTCTTC	CASSPTRGQGKFF
many	TRBD2	TRBV7-9	TRBJ2-5	TGTGCCAGCAGCTTGGGTGGGACTAGATCGTACCAAGAGACCCAGTACTTC	CASSLGGTRSYQETQYF
many	TRBD1	TRBV7-2	TRBJ2-7	TGTGCCAGCAGCCCCTCCGGGACAGACTACGAGCAGTACTTC	CASSPSGTDYEQYF
many	NA	TRBV7-2	TRBJ1-4	TGTGCCAGCAGCTTAAATGAGGTCTGGGGACTTGGAGAAAAACTGTTTTTT	CASSLNEVWGLGEKLFF
NA	NA	TRBV12-3/TRBV12-4	TRBJ2-7	TGTGCCAGCAGTCCCCCGGACTTCTACGAGCAGTACTTC	CASSPPDFYEQYF
many	NA	TRBV7-9	TRBJ2-5	TGTGCCAGCAGCTTAGTTGTCGGGGAGACCCAGTACTTC	CASSLVVGETQYF
many	TRBD2	TRBV7-2	TRBJ2-3	TGTGCCAGCAGCTTAGAGGGGTACCTAGCGGGGGGGCCCGATACGCAGTATTTT	CASSLEGYLAGGPDTQYF
many	NA	TRBV20-1	TRBJ2-1	TGCAGTGCTAGAGTAGTGGGAAGCTCCTACAATGAGCAGTTCTTC	CSARVVGSSYNEQFF
many	NA	TRBV12-5	TRBJ1-5	TGTGCTAGTGGTTTGACTACTGGGGGCGGACAGCCCCAGCATTTT	CASGLTTGGGQPQHF
many	TRBD1	TRBV6-8	TRBJ1-2	TGTGCCAGCAGTTACGGGGACAGGGACTATGGCTACACCTTC	CASSYGDRDYGYTF
many	NA	TRBV7-6	TRBJ2-3	TGTGCCAGCAGCTTAAGGAGGACAGATACGCAGTATTTT	CASSLRRTDTQYF
many	NA	TRBV19	TRBJ1-1	TGTGCCAGTAGTAGCTCAGGCACTGAAGCTTTCTTT	CASSSSGTEAFF
many	NA	TRBV7-9	TRBJ1-4	TGTGCCAGCAGCCCCCTTGGTTTGGGAACTAATGAAAAACTGTTTTTT	CASSPLGLGTNEKLFF
many	TRBD1	TRBV7-2	TRBJ1-1	TGTGCCAGCAGCTTCAGGGGGCGGCGGAACACTGAAGCTTTCTTT	CASSFRGRRNTEAFF
many	TRBD2	TRBV7-2	TRBJ2-1	TGTGCCAGCAGCTTAGCAGTCTTCCGCGGGAGGTCGTCCTACAATGAGCAGTTCTTC	CASSLAVFRGRSSYNEQFF
many	TRBD1	TRBV12-3/TRBV12-4	TRBJ2-5	TGTGCCAGCAGCCTTACGACAGGGGGGGAGACCCAGTACTTC	CASSLTTGGETQYF
many	NA	TRBV10-3	TRBJ2-3	TGTGCCATCAGTGAGATCCGGACAGATACGCAGTATTTT	CAISEIRTDTQYF
many	TRBD1	TRBV29-1	TRBJ2-6	TGCAGCGTTGAGGGGGGACAGGGGTCACCTGGGGCCAACGTCCTGACTTTC	CSVEGGQGSPGANVLTF
many	NA	TRBV10-3	TRBJ2-2	TGTGCCACCACCCTAGGGACACCGGTCGGGGAGCTGTTTTTT	CATTLGTPVGELFF
few	TRBD1	TRBV7-2	TRBJ1-4	TGTGCCAGCAGCTTAGTTTTTTCGACTAGGGACAGACTTGAAAAACTGTTTTTT	CASSLVFSTRDRLEKLFF
many	NA	TRBV7-2	TRBJ2-5	TGTGCCAGCAGCTTAGACCACCGGGGGACCCAGTACTTC	CASSLDHRGTQYF
many	NA	TRBV7-9	TRBJ2-1	TGTGCCAGCAGCTTAGCCGGGACTTTCAATGAGCAGTTCTTC	CASSLAGTFNEQFF
NA	TRBD1	TRBV19	TRBJ2-7	TGTGCCAGTAGTATCGGGACAGGACGCTACGAGCAGTACTTC	CASSIGTGRYEQYF
many	NA	TRBV11-2	TRBJ2-7	TGTGCCAGCAGCGGCCCCGGGACTCCCGAGCAGTACTTC	CASSGPGTPEQYF
many	NA	TRBV5-1	TRBJ2-3	TGCGCCAGCAGCTTGGTAGACTTGTTGGATACGCAGTATTTT	CASSLVDLLDTQYF
many	NA	TRBV20-1	TRBJ2-2	TGCAGTGCTAGAGAGGTGGAGGGGACCACCGGGGAGCTGTTTTTT	CSAREVEGTTGELFF
many	TRBD2	TRBV24-1	TRBJ2-1	TGTGCCACCAGTGATTTCGGCGGGAGAGGTAACAATGAGCAGTTCTTC	CATSDFGGRGNNEQFF
many	NA	TRBV7-8	TRBJ2-1	TGTGCCAGCGATGGTGGCGAGCAGTTCTTC	CASDGGEQFF
many	TRBD2	TRBV7-2	TRBJ2-2	TGTGCCAGCAGCATGCTTCTAGCGGGAGGGCGAGCCGGGGAGCTGTTTTTT	CASSMLLAGGRAGELFF
many	TRBD2	TRBV7-2	TRBJ2-3	TGTGCCAGCAGCCCAGACGGTCTAGCGGGACCCCCCGCAGATACGCAGTATTTT	CASSPDGLAGPPADTQYF
few	NA	TRBV18	TRBJ2-3	TGTGCCAGCTCACCACAAGCCGGACCGGATACGCAGTATTTT	CASSPQAGPDTQYF
many	TRBD1	TRBV7-3	TRBJ2-1	TGTGCCAGCAGCTCCGGGACAGTGGGCTACAATGAGCAGTTCTTC	CASSSGTVGYNEQFF
many	NA	TRBV19	TRBJ2-1	TGTGCCAGTAGTATAGTAGCGGATGGCTCCTACAATGAGCAGTTCTTC	CASSIVADGSYNEQFF
many	NA	TRBV7-7	TRBJ2-2	TGTGCTAGCAGCTACGACGACAGGAACACCGGGGAGCTGTTTTTT	CASSYDDRNTGELFF
many	TRBD1	TRBV7-2	TRBJ2-7	TGTGCCAGCAGCTTCGCCGGGGGACAGGGGGCCTCCGAGCAGTACTTC	CASSFAGGQGASEQYF
many	TRBD2	TRBV20-1	TRBJ2-1	TGCAGTGCTCTTGACCTACTACTAGCGAGTTCCTACAATGAGCAGTTCTTC	CSALDLLLASSYNEQFF
many	NA	TRBV2	TRBJ1-1	TGTGCCAGCATCAGGGGTCGGAACACTGAAGCTTTCTTT	CASIRGRNTEAFF
many	NA	TRBV5-1	TRBJ1-1	TGCGCCAGCAGCGTTCTTGGTGGGGGCACTGAAGCTTTCTTT	CASSVLGGGTEAFF
many	NA	TRBV9	TRBJ2-1	TGTGCCAGCAGCGTCGAAGGGCGCCCAGACAATGAGCAGTTCTTC	CASSVEGRPDNEQFF
many	NA	TRBV5-6	TRBJ2-1	TGTGCCAGCAGCTTACTGAGCGTGAGCGCCTCCTACAATGAGCAGTTCTTC	CASSLLSVSASYNEQFF
many	TRBD2	TRBV7-2	TRBJ2-1	TGTGCCAGCAGCTTAGGGCGGGGGGGTTCATTTGAGCAGTTCTTC	CASSLGRGGSFEQFF
many	NA	TRBV7-2	TRBJ1-2	TGTGCCAGCAGGCCCTTGGACGGCCTGAGGGGCTACACCTTC	CASRPLDGLRGYTF
many	TRBD1	TRBV7-8	TRBJ1-3	TGTGCCAGCAGCTCCCTCACAGGGGTCGGAAACACCATATATTTT	CASSSLTGVGNTIYF
many	TRBD2	TRBV15	TRBJ2-1	TGTGCCACCAGCGCGGGACTAGTCTTCAGTGAGCAGTTCTTC	CATSAGLVFSEQFF
many	TRBD1	TRBV7-9	TRBJ1-1	TGTGCCAGCAGCTTAGGCCGGACAGGCGGGACTGAAGCTTTCTTT	CASSLGRTGGTEAFF
many	TRBD2	TRBV6-1	TRBJ2-7	TGTGCCAGCAGTGAGGGAAGCGGGGGGCCCTACGAGCAGTACTTC	CASSEGSGGPYEQYF
many	NA	TRBV5-1	TRBJ2-5	TGCGCCAGCAGCTTGGGCTACCCTCAAGAGACCCAGTACTTC	CASSLGYPQETQYF
many	NA	TRBV12-5	TRBJ2-3	TGTGCTAGTGGTTTGGGCCCGACAGGCCACACAGATACGCAGTATTTT	CASGLGPTGHTDTQYF
many	NA	TRBV7-2	TRBJ1-3	TGTGCCAGCAGCTTACCGAGGCAGGGAATTTTTAGAAACACCATATATTTT	CASSLPRQGIFRNTIYF
few	NA	TRBV7-9	TRBJ2-7	TGTGCCAGCAGCTTAGTTTGGCCAGGGGCCTACGAGCAGTACTTC	CASSLVWPGAYEQYF
many	TRBD2	TRBV12-3/TRBV12-4	TRBJ2-7	TGTGCCAGCAGCCTCCTTGGGACTAGCGGCTACGAGCAGTACTTC	CASSLLGTSGYEQYF